The present entry profiles one TCR beta chain with its context. The antigen it recognizes is unknown. Base qualities are not at hand, and no much larger clone is one base apart. Based on the germline V gene, the CDR1 and CDR2 sequences are MGHRA and YSYEKL. Taken from cysteine to phenylalanine, the CDR3 has 15 residues. The sequence is cut down to CDR3 DNA, 45 bases in frame from base 1. V is clipped by 5 bases and J by 0 bases, and the sequence between their germline boundaries is 12 bases long. TCRbeta CDR3 regions were amplified from genomic DNA using the immunoSEQ Assay, a bias-controlled multiplex PCR. Per the authors' processing: Nucleated cell counts per sample were estimated from amplification of reference gene primers within the assay. To quantify the absolute abundance of each unique TCRbeta CDR3 rearrangement, sequence reads were collapsed and filtered. For each sample, productive Simpson clonality was calculated as the square root of Simpson's diversity index over productive rearrangements. TCRdb mirrors the immuneACCESS table, restricted to in-frame sequences. Some clones are absent from its copies; in checked studies, under half trace to an unresolved V gene, and the reason for the others is unknown. Clone size and the V and J calls come from that table; the DNA yielded D and trimming. For this sample the table gives about 30,000 clones, of which around 88% were detected only once. The top ten hold less than 30% of the sample.

Each collaborating institution followed its own protocols to collect whole blood in K2EDTA tubes. Collaborator samples were shipped for TCRbeta analysis as frozen whole blood, isolated PBMCs, or DNA extracted from either sample type. This entry comes from a study of blood T cell repertoires in COVID-19 (dated by TCRdb to 2020 to 2022). About the investigation overall: Samples covering the acute and convalescent phases of COVID-19 were provided by collaborators in the United States, Italy and Spain. The dataset comprised deeply sampled blood TCRbeta repertoires from subjects exposed to, actively infected with, or recovered from COVID-19. The samples were drawn from the first 160 participants of the ongoing ImmuneRACE study and from 1,254 subjects provided by 6 global collaborators. Nearly every sample came with metadata listing a de-identified subject ID, COVID-19 status, age in years and sex. The repertoires were released in a freely available public database meant as a resource for research on the immune response to SARS-CoV-2. Where available, HLA class I and class II types were obtained from metadata supplied by the sample provider rather than from assay-based typing. The material from the prospective study consisted of cDNA or gDNA derived from T cells, B-cell-depleted T cells, or PBMCs. What the authors observed across the whole study: How much clinical and demographic metadata was included differed by source and by participant, and the metadata was provided uncurated.

Specimen: peripheral blood. The TCR was taken from a human donor in a cohort sampled during active COVID-19. The chain uses TRBV4-1 and TRBJ2-3; matching of 6 bases hints at TRBD2 as the D gene. The DNA sequence is TGCGCCAGCAGCGCTACCGGGACTAGCACAGATACGCAGTATTTT. It translates to CASSATGTSTDTQYF.